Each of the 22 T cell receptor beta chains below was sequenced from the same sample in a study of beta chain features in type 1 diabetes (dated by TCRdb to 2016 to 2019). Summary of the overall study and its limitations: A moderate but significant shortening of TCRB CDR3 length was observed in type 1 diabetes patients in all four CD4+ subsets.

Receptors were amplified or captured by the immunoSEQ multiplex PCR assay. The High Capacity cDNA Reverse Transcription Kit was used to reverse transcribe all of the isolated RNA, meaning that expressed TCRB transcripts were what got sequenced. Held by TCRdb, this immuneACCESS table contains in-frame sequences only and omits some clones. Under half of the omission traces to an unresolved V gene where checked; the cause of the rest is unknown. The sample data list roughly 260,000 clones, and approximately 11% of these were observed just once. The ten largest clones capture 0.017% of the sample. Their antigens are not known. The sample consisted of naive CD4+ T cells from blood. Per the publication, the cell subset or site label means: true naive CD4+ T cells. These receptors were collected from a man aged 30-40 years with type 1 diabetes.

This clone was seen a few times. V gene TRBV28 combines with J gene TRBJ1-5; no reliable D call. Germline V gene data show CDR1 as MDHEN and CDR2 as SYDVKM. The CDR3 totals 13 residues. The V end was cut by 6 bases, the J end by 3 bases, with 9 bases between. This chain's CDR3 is CASSSTYNQPQHF. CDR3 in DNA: TGTGCCAGCAGCTCAACCTACAATCAGCCCCAGCATTTT.

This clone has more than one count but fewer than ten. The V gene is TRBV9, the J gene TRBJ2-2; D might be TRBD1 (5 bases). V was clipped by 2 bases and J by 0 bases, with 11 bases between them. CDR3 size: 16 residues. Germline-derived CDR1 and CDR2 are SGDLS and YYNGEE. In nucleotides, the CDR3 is TGTGCCAGCAGCGTCCTAGGGGCGGCGAACACCGGGGAGCTGTTTTTT. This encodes CASSVLGAANTGELFF.

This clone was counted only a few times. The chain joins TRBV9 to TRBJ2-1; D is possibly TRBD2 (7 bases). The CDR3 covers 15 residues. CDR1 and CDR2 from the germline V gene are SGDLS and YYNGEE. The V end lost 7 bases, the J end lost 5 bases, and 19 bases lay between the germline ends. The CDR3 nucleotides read TGTGCCAGCGCTATCCAATCCGGGGGGCACAATGAGCAGTTCTTC. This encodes CASAIQSGGHNEQFF.

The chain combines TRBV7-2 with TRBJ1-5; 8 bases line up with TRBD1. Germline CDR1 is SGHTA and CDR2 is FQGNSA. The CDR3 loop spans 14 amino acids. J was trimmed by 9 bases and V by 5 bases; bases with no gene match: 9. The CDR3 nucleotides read TGTGCCAGCAGCACTACAGGGGGAGTTGGGCCCCAGCATTTT. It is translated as CASSTTGGVGPQHF. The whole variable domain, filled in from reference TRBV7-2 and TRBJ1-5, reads GAGVSQSPSNKVTEKGKDVELRCDPISGHTALYWYRQSLGQGLEFLIYFQGNSAPDKSGLPSDRFSAERTGGSVSTLTIQRTQQEDSAVYLCASSTTGGVGPQHFGDGTRLSIL.

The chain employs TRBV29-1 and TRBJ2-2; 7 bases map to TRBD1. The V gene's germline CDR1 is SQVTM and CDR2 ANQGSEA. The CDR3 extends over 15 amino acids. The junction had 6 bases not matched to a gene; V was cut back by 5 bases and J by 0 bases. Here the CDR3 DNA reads TGCAGCGTTCGTTTCGGACAGGCGAACACCGGGGAGCTGTTTTTT. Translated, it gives CSVRFGQANTGELFF.

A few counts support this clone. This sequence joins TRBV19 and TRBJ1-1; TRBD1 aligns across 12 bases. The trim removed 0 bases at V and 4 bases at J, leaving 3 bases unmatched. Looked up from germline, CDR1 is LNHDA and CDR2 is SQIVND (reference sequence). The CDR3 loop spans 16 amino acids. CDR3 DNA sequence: TGTGCCAGTAGTATAGACCGGGGACAGGGGGCCACTGAAGCTTTCTTT. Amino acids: CASSIDRGQGATEAFF. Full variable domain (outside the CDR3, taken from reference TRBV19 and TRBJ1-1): DGGITQSPKYLFRKEGQNVTLSCEQNLNHDAMYWYRQDPGQGLRLIYYSQIVNDFQKGDIAEGYSVSREKKESFPLTVTSAQKNPTAFYLCASSIDRGQGATEAFFGQGTRLTVV.

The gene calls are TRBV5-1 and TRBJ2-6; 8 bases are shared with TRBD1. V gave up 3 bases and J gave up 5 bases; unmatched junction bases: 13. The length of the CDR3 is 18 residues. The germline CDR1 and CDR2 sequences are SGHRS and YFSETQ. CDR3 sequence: CASSWNRDRRVRANVLTF. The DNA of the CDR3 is TGCGCCAGCAGCTGGAACCGGGACAGGAGGGTTAGGGCCAACGTCCTGACTTTC.

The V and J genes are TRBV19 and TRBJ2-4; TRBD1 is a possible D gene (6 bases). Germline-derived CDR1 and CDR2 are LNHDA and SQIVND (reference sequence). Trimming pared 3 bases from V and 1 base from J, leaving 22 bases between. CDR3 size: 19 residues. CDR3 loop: CASSMDSAITDVAKNIQYF. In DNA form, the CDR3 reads TGTGCCAGTAGTATGGACAGTGCAATCACCGATGTGGCCAAAAACATTCAGTACTTC.

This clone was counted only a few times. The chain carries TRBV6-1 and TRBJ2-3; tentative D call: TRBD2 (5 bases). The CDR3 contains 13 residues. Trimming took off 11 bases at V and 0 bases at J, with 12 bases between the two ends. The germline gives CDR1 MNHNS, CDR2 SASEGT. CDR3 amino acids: CAAKGESTDTQYF. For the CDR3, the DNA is TGTGCCGCCAAGGGAGAGAGCACAGATACGCAGTATTTT.

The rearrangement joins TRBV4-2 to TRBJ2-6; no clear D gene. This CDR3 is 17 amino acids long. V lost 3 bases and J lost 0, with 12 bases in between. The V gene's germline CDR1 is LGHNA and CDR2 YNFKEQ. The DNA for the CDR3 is TGTGCCAGCAGCCATGGGCTTACCCCCTCTGGGGCCAACGTCCTGACTTTC. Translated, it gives CASSHGLTPSGANVLTF.

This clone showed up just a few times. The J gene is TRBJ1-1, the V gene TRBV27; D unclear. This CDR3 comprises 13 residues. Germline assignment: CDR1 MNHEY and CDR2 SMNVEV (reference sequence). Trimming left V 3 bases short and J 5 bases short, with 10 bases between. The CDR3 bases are TGTGCCAGCAGTTTCTCCCGCGGAACTGAAGCTTTCTTT. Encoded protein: CASSFSRGTEAFF.

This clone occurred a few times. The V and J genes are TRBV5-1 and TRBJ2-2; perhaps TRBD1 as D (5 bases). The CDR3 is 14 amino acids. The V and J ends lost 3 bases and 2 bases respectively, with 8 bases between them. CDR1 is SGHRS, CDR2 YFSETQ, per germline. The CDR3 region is CASSWGINTGELFF. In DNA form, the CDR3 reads TGCGCCAGCAGCTGGGGCATAAACACCGGGGAGCTGTTTTTT.

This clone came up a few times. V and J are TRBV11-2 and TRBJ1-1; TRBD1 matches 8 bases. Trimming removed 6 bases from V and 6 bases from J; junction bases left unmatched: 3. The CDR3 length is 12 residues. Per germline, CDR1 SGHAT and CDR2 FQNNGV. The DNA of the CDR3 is TGTGCCAGCAGGACAGGGGAGGCTGAAGCTTTCTTT. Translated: CASRTGEAEAFF.

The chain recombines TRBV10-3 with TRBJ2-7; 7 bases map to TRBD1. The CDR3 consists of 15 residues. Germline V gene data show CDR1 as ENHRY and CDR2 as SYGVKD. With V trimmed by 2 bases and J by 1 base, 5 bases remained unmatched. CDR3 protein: CAISEDRVRSYEQYF. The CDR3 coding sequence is TGTGCCATCAGTGAGGACAGGGTAAGGTCCTACGAGCAGTACTTC.

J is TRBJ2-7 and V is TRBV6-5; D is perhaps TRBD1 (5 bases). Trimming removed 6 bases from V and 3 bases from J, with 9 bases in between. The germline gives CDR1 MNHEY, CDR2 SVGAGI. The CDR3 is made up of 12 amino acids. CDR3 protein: CASSQGHYEQYF. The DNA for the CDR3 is TGTGCCAGCAGCCAGGGCCACTACGAGCAGTACTTC.

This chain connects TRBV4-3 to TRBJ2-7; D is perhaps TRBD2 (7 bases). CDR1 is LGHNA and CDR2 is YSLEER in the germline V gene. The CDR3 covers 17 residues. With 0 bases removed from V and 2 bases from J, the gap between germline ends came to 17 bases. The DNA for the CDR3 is TGCGCCAGCAGCCAAGATCCGGGGGGCGTAGAAGCCTACGAGCAGTACTTC. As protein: CASSQDPGGVEAYEQYF.

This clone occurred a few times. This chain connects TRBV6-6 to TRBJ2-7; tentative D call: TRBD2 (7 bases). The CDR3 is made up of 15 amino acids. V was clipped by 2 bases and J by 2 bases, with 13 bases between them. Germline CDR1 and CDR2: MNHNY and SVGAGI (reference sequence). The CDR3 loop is CASSYPTRGPYEQYF. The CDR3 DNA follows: TGTGCCAGCAGTTACCCGACGCGGGGGCCCTACGAGCAGTACTTC.

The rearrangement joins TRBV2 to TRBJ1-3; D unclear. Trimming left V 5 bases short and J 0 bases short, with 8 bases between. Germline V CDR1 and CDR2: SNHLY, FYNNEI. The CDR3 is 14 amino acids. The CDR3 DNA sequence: TGTGCCAGCAGTACGAGTTACTCTGGAAACACCATATATTTT. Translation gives CASSTSYSGNTIYF.

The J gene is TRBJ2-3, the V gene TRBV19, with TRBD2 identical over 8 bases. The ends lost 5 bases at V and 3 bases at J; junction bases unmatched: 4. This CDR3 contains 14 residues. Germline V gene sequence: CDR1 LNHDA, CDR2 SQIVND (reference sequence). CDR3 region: CASSWGLVTDTQYF. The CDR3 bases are TGTGCCAGTAGTTGGGGACTAGTGACAGATACGCAGTATTTT.

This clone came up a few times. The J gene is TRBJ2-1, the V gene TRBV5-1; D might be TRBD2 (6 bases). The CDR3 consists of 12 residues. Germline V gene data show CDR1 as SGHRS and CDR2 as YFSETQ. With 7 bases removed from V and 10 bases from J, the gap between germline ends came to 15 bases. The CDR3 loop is CASGSAGWEQFF. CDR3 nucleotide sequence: TGCGCCAGCGGGTCGGCGGGATGGGAGCAGTTCTTC.

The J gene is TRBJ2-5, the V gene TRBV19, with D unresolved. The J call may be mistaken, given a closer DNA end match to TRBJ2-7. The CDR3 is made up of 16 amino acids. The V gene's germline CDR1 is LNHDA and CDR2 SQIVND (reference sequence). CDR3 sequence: CASSIAPGRSSYEQYF. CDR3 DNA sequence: TGTGCCAGTAGTATCGCCCCTGGTCGGTCGTCCTACGAGCAGTACTTC.

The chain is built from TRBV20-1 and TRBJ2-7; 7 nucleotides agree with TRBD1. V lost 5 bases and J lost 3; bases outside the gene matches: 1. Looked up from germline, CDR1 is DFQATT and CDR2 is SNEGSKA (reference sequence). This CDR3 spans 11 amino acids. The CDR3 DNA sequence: TGCAGTGCTGGGGACAGCTACGAGCAGTACTTC. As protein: CSAGDSYEQYF.